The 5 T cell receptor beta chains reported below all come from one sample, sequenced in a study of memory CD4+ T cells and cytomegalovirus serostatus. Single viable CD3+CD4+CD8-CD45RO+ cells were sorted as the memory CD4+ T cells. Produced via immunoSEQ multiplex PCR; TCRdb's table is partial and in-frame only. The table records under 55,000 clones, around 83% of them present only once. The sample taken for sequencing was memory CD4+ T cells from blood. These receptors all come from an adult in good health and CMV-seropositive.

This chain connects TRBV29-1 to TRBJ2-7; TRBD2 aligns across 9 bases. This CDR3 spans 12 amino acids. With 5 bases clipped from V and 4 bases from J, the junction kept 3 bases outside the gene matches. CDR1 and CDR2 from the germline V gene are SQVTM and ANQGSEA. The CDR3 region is CSVISGSYEQYF. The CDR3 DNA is TGCAGCGTTATTAGCGGGAGTTACGAGCAGTACTTC.

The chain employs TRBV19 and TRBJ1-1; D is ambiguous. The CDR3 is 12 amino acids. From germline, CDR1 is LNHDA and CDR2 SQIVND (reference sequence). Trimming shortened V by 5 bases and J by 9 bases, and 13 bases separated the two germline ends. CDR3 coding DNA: TGTGCCAGTAGTTGGTTTGGTGGTCAAGCTTTCTTT. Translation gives CASSWFGGQAFF.

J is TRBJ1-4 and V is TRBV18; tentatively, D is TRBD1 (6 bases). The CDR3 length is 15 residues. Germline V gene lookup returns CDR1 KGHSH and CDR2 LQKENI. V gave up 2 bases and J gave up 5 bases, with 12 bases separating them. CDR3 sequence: CASSPGQGWNEKLFF. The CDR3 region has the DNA TGTGCCAGCTCACCAGGGCAGGGGTGGAATGAAAAACTGTTTTTT.

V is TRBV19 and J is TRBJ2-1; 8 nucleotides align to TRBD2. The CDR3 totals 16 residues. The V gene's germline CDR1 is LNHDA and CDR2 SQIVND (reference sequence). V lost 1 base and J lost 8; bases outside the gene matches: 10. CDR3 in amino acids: CASSIGGTSFGDEQFF. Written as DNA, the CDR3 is TGTGCCAGTAGTATAGGAGGGACTAGTTTTGGGGATGAGCAGTTCTTC.

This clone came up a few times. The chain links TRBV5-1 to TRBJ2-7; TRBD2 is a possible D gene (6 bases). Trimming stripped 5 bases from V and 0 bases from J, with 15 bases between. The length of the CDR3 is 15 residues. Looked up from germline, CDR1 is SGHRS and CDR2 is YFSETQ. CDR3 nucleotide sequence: TGCGCCAGCAGAGAGTCTAGCGAGAGCTCCTACGAGCAGTACTTC. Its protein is CASRESSESSYEQYF.